This T cell receptor (beta chain) was identified in a study of blood T cell repertoires in COVID-19. In the original processing: Reference gene primer amplification gave nucleated cell count estimates. Sequencing was performed with immunoSEQ multiplex PCR; in TCRdb, only in-frame clones are kept and a portion is missing. That table furnishes V, J and clone size, whereas the DNA furnished D and trimming. The profile shows approximately 300,000 clones, 89% of them singletons. A remark on this clone: At the DNA level, this CDR3 is encoded by other sequences in the same sample as well.

The cohort comprised adults aged 18 to 89 years residing in about two dozen US areas. This CDR3 is 13 amino acids long. Looked up from germline, CDR1 is SNHLY and CDR2 is FYNNEI. Trimming left V 5 bases short and J 1 base short, with 8 bases between. This clonotype originated in a man in his 60s who had recovered from COVID-19. The chain combines TRBV2 with TRBJ1-1; D is possibly TRBD1 (6 bases). Source material: PBMCs or T cells enriched from blood (not recorded which). The CDR3 sequence is CASSPRGNTEAFF. CDR3 nucleotide sequence: TGTGCCAGCAGTCCCAGGGGGAACACTGAAGCTTTCTTT.